This TCR beta chain was recovered during a study of CD8+ T cells in alopecia areata. Sequencing relied on a cDNA template that was reverse transcribed from extracted RNA. The repertoire was sequenced with immunoSEQ multiplex PCR; TCRdb's copy has only in-frame clones and lacks some. The table shows 100,000 to 150,000 clones, with around 45% occurring only once. Points from the study as a whole: Sequences from scalp samples also cover resident alphabeta T cells of normal skin. Patients shared TCRs less clearly than mice did, possibly for HLA-related reasons. In lesional scalp, particularly from alopecia totalis/universalis, clonality was higher than in normal scalp.

Between the trimmed V and J ends, which lost 5 bases and 1 base, there was a span of 13 bases. This CDR3 is built from 15 residues. Germline assignment: CDR1 SGHRS and CDR2 YFSETQ. Obtained from alopecia areata patients were lesional scalp punch biopsies along with peripheral blood. As for this clone: The antigen is undetermined.

Sequenced input: NKG2D-low CD8+ T cells sorted from blood. The TCR sequence derives from a human donor with alopecia areata. This rearrangement joins TRBV5-1 to TRBJ2-1; D could derive from TRBD1 or TRBD2 (5 bases each). The CDR3 protein is CASRGWDPSYNEQFF. CDR3 nucleotide sequence: TGCGCCAGCAGAGGCTGGGACCCGTCCTACAATGAGCAGTTCTTC.